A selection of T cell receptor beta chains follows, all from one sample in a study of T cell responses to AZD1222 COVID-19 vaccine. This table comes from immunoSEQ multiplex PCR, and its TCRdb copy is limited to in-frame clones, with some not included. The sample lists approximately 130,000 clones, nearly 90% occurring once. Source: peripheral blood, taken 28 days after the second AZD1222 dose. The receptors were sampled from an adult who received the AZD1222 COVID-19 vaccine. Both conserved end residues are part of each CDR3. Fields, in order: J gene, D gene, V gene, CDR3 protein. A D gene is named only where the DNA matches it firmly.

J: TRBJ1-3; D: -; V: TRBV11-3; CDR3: CASSLGGFGNTIYF
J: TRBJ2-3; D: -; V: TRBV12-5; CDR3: CASGFGEPGSDTQYF
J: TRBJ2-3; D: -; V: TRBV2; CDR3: CASSEAGPGTDTQYF
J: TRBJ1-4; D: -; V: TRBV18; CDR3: CASSPQEEREKLFF
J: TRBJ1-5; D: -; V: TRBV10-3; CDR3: CAISNGLIGGNQPQHF
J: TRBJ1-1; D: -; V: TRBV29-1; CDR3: CSVGARVANTEAFF
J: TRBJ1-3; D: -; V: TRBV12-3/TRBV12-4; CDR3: CASSSQGGNTIYF
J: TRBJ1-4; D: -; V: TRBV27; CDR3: CASSLLGTPNEKLFF
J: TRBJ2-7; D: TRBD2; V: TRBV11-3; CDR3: CASSFGGGLAGDGEQYF
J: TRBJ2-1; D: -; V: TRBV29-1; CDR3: CSVGADSYNEQFF
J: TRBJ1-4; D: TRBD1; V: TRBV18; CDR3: CASSPIRGPEKLFF
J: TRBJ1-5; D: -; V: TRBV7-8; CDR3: CASSPRQINQPQHF
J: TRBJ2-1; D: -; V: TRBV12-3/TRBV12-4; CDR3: CASSFGPGEQFF
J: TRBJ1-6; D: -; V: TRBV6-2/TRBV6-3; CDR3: CASSYSPSAGSPLHF
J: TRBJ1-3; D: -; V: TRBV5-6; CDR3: CASSSTRGSSGNTIYF
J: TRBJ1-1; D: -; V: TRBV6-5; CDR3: CASSPTGRTEAFF
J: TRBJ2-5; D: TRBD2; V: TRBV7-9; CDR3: CASSLRASGRGETQYF
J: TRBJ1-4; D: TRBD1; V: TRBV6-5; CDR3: CASRVTGQAYEKLFF
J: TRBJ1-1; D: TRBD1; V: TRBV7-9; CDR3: CASSREQTGVNTEAFF
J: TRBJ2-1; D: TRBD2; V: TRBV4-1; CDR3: CASSQVAGGLDEQFF
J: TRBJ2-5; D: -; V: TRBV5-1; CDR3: CASSLQETQYF
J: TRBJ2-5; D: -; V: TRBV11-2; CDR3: CASSLYRQETQYF
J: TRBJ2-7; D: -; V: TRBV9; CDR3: CASSVIGAGEQYF